The 8 T cell receptor beta chains presented below share a single source sample, sequenced in a study of blood T cell repertoires in COVID-19. Clones were read by immunoSEQ multiplex PCR, and TCRdb kept only the in-frame ones, dropping some. The data hold roughly 140,000 clones, with about 86% observed a single time. The sample comprised peripheral blood. Receptor source: a woman in her forties with acute or convalescent COVID-19.

The J gene is TRBJ2-1, the V gene TRBV4-3; TRBD1 agrees at 7 bases. The CDR3 runs 14 residues. The germline CDR1 and CDR2 sequences are LGHNA and YSLEER. V lost 4 bases to trimming and J lost 10 bases; unmatched junction nucleotides: 10. The CDR3 loop reads CASSRGQMIGEQFF. DNA for the CDR3: TGCGCCAGCAGCCGGGGACAGATGATCGGCGAGCAGTTCTTC.

This clone has more than one count but fewer than ten. V gene TRBV20-1 combines with J gene TRBJ2-7; no definite D call. The CDR3 loop spans 11 amino acids. Trimming pared 8 bases from V and 1 base from J, leaving 9 bases between. Per the germline V gene, CDR1 is DFQATT and CDR2 is SNEGSKA (reference sequence). The CDR3 reads CSSEASYEQYF. The CDR3 DNA reads as TGCAGTTCCGAAGCGTCCTACGAGCAGTACTTC.

The chain has TRBV5-4 and TRBJ2-7; 11 bases are shared with TRBD2. The V gene's germline CDR1 is SGHNT and CDR2 YYREEE (reference sequence). CDR3 length equals 19 residues. After removal of 4 bases from V and 3 bases from J, the junction contained 18 bases not matched to a gene. The CDR3 DNA reads TGTGCCAGCAGCCCGACAGGGACTAGCGGACGCACATCCGGCTACGAGCAGTACTTC. Its protein product is CASSPTGTSGRTSGYEQYF. Supplemented by reference TRBV5-4 and TRBJ2-7, the full variable domain reads ETGVTQSPTHLIKTRGQQVTLRCSSQSGHNTVSWYQQALGQGPQFIFQYYREEENGRGNFPPRFSGLQFPNYSSELNVNALELDDSALYLCASSPTGTSGRTSGYEQYFGPGTRLTVT.

This clone was seen just once. The identical CDR3 is also encoded by other nucleotide sequences in the sample. V and J are TRBV19 and TRBJ1-1; no reliable D call. Germline assignment: CDR1 LNHDA and CDR2 SQIVND (reference sequence). The CDR3 is 13 amino acids. The V and J ends lost 2 bases and 1 base respectively, with 5 bases between them. CDR3 region: CASSISGNTEAFF. The CDR3 region has the DNA TGTGCCAGTAGTATATCCGGGAACACTGAAGCTTTCTTT. Full variable domain (outside the CDR3, taken from reference TRBV19 and TRBJ1-1): DGGITQSPKYLFRKEGQNVTLSCEQNLNHDAMYWYRQDPGQGLRLIYYSQIVNDFQKGDIAEGYSVSREKKESFPLTVTSAQKNPTAFYLCASSISGNTEAFFGQGTRLTVV.

The V gene is TRBV27, the J gene TRBJ1-5, with a tentative D call TRBD1 (6 bases). The CDR3 covers 16 residues. CDR1 is MNHEY and CDR2 is SMNVEV in the germline V gene (reference sequence). Trimming shortened V by 6 bases and J by 2 bases, and 17 bases separated the two germline ends. The chain's CDR3 is CASSPDRWVRNQPQHF. CDR3 bases: TGTGCCAGCAGCCCCGACAGGTGGGTTCGCAATCAGCCCCAGCATTTT.

This chain joins TRBV7-9 and TRBJ2-2; 11 positions match TRBD2. The CDR3 has 17 amino acids. V gave up 4 bases and J gave up 4 bases; unmatched junction bases: 8. The V gene's germline CDR1 is SEHNR and CDR2 FQNEAQ (reference sequence). CDR3 sequence: CASSSIAGGILTGELFF. The CDR3 DNA reads TGTGCCAGCAGCTCTATAGCGGGAGGGATTCTCACCGGGGAGCTGTTTTTT.

The chain couples TRBV6-2 or TRBV6-3 to TRBJ2-7; TRBD2 matches at 10 bases. Germline V gene data show CDR1 as MNHEY and CDR2 as SVGEGT. CDR3 size: 14 residues. Losses at the gene ends were 0 bases for V and 5 bases for J; bases not matched to a gene: 1. CDR3 bases: TGTGCCAGCAGTTACTCACTAGCGGGGAACGAGCAGTACTTC. The encoded protein is CASSYSLAGNEQYF.

On this clone itself: The same CDR3 arises from other DNA sequences in this sample as well. V and J are TRBV4-2 and TRBJ2-7; 11 nucleotides align to TRBD2. Per germline, CDR1 LGHNA and CDR2 YNFKEQ. Losses at the gene ends were 1 base for V and 2 bases for J; bases not matched to a gene: 1. This CDR3 is built from 15 residues. The CDR3 here is CASSQGLAGTYEQYF. The CDR3 DNA reads TGTGCCAGCAGCCAAGGACTAGCGGGGACCTACGAGCAGTACTTC.